This T cell receptor beta chain was documented in a study of T-cell memory formation after mild COVID-19. This clonotype was counted ten times or more. Germline CDR1 SGHRS, CDR2 YFSETQ. The CDR3 covers 14 residues. The V end was cut by 4 bases, the J end by 4 bases, with 12 bases between. From 5'RACE with constant-segment primers came TCR alpha and TCR beta cDNA libraries that carried sample barcodes and UMIs. TCRdb reanalysed the 5' RACE reads using MiXCR and keeps one entry per CDR3 protein. The repertoire holds some 200,000 distinct CDR3 sequences, 7.5% to 10% seen once, with around 3.3% in the top ten.

The chain couples TRBV5-1 to TRBJ1-5, with a weak D call TRBD1 (5 bases). The sample comprised PBMCs or a T cell subset sorted from them (not recorded which). The sequence derives from a man younger than 35 who had mild COVID-19 (a few samples of this study predate the infection). Cell type and time point are not known. This chain's CDR3 is CASSPGTGNQPQHF. The CDR3, as DNA: TGCGCCAGCAGCCCGGGGACGGGGAATCAGCCCCAGCATTTT.